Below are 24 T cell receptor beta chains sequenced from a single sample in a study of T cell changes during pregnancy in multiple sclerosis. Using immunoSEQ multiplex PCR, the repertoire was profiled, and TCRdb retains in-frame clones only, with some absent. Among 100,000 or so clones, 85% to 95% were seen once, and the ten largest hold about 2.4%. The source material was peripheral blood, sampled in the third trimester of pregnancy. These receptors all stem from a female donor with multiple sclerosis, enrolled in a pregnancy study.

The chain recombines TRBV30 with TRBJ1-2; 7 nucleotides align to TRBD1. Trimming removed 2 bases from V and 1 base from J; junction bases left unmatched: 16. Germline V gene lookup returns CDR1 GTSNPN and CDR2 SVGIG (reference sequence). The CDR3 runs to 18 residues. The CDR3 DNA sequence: TGTGCCTGGAGTAGTTTTTATGGGACAGTCGAGTTTAACTATGGCTACACCTTC. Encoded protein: CAWSSFYGTVEFNYGYTF.

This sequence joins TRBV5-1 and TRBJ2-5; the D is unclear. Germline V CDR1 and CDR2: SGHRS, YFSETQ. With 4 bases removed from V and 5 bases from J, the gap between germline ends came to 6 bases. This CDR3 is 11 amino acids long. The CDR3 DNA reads TGCGCCAGCAGCCACGGGGAGACCCAGTACTTC. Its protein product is CASSHGETQYF.

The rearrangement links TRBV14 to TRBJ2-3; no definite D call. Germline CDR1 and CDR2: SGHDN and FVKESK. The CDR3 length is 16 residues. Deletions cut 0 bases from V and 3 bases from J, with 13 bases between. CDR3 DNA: TGTGCCAGCAGCCAAGATAGAAAGCGAGGAACAGATACGCAGTATTTT. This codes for CASSQDRKRGTDTQYF.

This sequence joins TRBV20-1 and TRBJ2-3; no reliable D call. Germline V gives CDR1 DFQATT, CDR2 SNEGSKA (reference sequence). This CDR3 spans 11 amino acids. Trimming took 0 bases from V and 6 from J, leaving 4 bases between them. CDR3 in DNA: TGCAGTGCTAGAGATCCTGATACGCAGTATTTT. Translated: CSARDPDTQYF.

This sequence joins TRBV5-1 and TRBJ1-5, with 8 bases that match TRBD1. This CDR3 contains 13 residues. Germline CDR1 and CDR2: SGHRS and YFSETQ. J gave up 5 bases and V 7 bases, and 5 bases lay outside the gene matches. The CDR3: CASPDRGHQPQHF. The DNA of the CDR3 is TGCGCCAGCCCAGACAGGGGCCATCAGCCCCAGCATTTT. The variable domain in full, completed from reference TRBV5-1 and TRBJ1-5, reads KAGVTQTPRYLIKTRGQQVTLSCSPISGHRSVSWYQQTPGQGLQFLFEYFSETQRNKGNFPGRFSGRQFSNSRSEMNVSTLELGDSALYLCASPDRGHQPQHFGDGTRLSIL.

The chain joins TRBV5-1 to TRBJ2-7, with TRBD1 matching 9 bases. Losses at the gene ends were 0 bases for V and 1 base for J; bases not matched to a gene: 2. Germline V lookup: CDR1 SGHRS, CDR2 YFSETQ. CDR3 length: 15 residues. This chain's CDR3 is CASSLVGQGSYEQYF. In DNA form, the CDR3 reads TGCGCCAGCAGCTTGGTTGGACAGGGGTCCTACGAGCAGTACTTC.

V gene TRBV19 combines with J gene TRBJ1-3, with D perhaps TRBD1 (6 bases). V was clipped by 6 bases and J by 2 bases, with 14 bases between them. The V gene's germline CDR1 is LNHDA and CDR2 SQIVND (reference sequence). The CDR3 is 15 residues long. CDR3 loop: CASRTTGLTGNTIYF. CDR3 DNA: TGTGCCAGTAGAACTACAGGGCTAACTGGAAACACCATATATTTT.

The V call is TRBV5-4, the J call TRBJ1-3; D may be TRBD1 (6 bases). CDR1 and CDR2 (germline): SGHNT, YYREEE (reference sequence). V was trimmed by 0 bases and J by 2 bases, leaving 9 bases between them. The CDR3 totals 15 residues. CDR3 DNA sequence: TGTGCCAGCAGCTTGGGAACAGGGACTGGAAACACCATATATTTT. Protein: CASSLGTGTGNTIYF.

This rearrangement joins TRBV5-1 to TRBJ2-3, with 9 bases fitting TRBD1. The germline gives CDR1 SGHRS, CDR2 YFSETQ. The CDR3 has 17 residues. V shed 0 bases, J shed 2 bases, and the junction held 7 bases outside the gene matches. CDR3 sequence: CASSLGSGTGITDTQYF. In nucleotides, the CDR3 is TGCGCCAGCAGCTTGGGCTCCGGGACAGGGATCACAGATACGCAGTATTTT.

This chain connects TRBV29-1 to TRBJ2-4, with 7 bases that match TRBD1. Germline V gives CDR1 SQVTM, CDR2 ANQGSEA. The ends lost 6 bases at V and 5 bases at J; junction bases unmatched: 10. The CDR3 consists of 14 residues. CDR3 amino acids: CSVENRGGENIQYF. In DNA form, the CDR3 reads TGCAGCGTCGAAAACAGGGGTGGAGAAAACATTCAGTACTTC.

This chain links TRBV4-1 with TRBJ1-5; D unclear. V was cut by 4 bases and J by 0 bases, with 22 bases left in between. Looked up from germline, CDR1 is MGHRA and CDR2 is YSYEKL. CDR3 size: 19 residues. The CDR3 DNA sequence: TGCGCCAGCAGCCCCGAAGGCCCCGTGAGCGACCTTAGCAATCAGCCCCAGCATTTT. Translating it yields CASSPEGPVSDLSNQPQHF.

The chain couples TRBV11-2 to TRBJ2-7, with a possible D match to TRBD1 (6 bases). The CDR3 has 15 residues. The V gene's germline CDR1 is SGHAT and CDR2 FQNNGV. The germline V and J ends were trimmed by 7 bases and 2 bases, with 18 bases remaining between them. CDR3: CASTQEAGVAYEQYF. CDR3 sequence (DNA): TGTGCCAGCACCCAGGAGGCAGGGGTGGCCTACGAGCAGTACTTC.

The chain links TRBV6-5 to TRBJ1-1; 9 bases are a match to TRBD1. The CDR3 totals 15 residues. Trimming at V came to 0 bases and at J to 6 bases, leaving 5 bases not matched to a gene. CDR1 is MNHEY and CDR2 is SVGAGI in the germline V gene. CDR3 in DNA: TGTGCCAGCAGTTACTCGGTCACAGGGGGCCCTGAAGCTTTCTTT. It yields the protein CASSYSVTGGPEAFF.

The chain's CDR3 is CASSFRTSGGVNIQYF. DNA of the CDR3: TGTGCCAGCAGCTTTCGGACTAGCGGGGGTGTAAACATTCAGTACTTC. V gene TRBV5-6 combines with J gene TRBJ2-4; 13 positions agree with TRBD2. The trim removed 2 bases at V and 6 bases at J, leaving 5 bases unmatched. CDR1 is SGHDT, CDR2 YYEEEE, per germline. The CDR3 is 16 residues long.

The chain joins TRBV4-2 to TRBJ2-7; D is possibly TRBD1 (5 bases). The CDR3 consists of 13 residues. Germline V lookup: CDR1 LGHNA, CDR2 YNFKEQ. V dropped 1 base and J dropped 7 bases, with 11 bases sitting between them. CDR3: CASSQGVAGEQYF. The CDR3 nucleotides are TGTGCCAGCAGCCAAGGGGTTGCAGGGGAGCAGTACTTC.

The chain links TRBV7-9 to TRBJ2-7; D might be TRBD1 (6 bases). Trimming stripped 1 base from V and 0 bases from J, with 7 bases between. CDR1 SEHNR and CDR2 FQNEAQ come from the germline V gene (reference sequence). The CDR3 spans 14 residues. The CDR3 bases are TGTGCCAGCAGCTTAGAGGACAGCTCCTACGAGCAGTACTTC. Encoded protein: CASSLEDSSYEQYF. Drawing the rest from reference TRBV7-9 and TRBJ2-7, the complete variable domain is DTGVSQNPRHKITKRGQNVTFRCDPISEHNRLYWYRQTLGQGPEFLTYFQNEAQLEKSRLLSDRFSAERPKGSFSTLEIQRTEQGDSAMYLCASSLEDSSYEQYFGPGTRLTVT.

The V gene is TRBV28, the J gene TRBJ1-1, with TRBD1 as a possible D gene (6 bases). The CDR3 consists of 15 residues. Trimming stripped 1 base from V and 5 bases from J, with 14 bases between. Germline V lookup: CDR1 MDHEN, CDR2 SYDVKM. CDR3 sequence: CASSLSRGHKTEAFF. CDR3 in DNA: TGTGCCAGCAGTTTATCTCGGGGACACAAAACTGAAGCTTTCTTT.

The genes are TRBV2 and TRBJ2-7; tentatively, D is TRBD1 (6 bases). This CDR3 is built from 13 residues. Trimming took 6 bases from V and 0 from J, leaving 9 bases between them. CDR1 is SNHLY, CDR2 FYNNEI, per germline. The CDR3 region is CASRGQNSYEQYF. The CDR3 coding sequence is TGTGCCAGCAGAGGACAGAACTCCTACGAGCAGTACTTC. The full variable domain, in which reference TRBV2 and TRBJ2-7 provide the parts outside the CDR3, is EPEVTQTPSHQVTQMGQEVILRCVPISNHLYFYWYRQILGQKVEFLVSFYNNEISEKSEIFDDQFSVERPDGSNFTLKIRSTKLEDSAMYFCASRGQNSYEQYFGPGTRLTVT.

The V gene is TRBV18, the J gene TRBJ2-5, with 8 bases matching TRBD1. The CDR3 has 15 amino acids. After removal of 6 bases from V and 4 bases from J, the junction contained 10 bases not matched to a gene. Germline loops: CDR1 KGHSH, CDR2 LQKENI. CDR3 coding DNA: TGTGCCAGCTCGCGAAAACTGGGACAGGTAGAGACCCAGTACTTC. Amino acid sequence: CASSRKLGQVETQYF. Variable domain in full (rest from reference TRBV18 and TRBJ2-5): NAGVMQNPRHLVRRRGQEARLRCSPMKGHSHVYWYRQLPEEGLKFMVYLQKENIIDESGMPKERFSAEFPKEGPSILRIQQVVRGDSAAYFCASSRKLGQVETQYFGPGTRLLVL.

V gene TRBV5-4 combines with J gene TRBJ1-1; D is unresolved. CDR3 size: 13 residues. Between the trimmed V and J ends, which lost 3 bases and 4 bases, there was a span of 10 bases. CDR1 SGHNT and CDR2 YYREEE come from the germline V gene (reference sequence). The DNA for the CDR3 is TGTGCCAGCAGCTCCCCGGCGGGCACTGAAGCTTTCTTT. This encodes CASSSPAGTEAFF.

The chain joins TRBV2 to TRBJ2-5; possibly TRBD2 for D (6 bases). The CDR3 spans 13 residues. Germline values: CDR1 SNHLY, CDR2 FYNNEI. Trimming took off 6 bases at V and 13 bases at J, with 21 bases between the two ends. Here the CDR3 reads CASRSRGIRDTYF. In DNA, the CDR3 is TGTGCCAGCAGGTCACGCGGGATAAGAGACACGTACTTC.

The CDR3 spells CASLSGLAGGEQYF. CDR3 bases: TGTGCCAGCTTAAGCGGACTAGCGGGAGGCGAGCAGTACTTC. This sequence joins TRBV27 and TRBJ2-7, with 14 bases identical to TRBD2. Germline V CDR1 and CDR2: MNHEY, SMNVEV (reference sequence). V shed 8 bases and J 6 bases; nucleotides not matched to a gene: 6. This CDR3 has 14 amino acids.

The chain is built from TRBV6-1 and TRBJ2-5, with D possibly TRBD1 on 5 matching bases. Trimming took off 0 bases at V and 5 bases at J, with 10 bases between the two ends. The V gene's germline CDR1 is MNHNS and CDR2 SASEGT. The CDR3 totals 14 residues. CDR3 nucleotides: TGTGCCAGCAGTGAAGCCGGCAGGGTGGAGACCCAGTACTTC. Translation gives CASSEAGRVETQYF.

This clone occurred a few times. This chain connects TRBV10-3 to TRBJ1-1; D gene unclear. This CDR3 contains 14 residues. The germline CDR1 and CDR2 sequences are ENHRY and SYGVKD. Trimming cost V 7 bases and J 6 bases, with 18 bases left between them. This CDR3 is CAINLRRVLAEAFF. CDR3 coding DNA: TGTGCCATCAACCTTAGGAGGGTTTTGGCTGAAGCTTTCTTT.